This entry lists 17 T cell receptor beta chains sequenced from one sample in a study of blood T cell repertoires in COVID-19. Clones were sequenced by immunoSEQ multiplex PCR, and TCRdb holds only the in-frame ones, with some missing. The sample carries 100,000 to 150,000 clones, 75% to 90% recorded once. Sequenced sample: peripheral blood. The origin of the receptors is a middle-aged man with active COVID-19.

The chain uses TRBV6-1 and TRBJ2-5, with D unclear. V dropped 3 bases and J dropped 2 bases, with 16 bases sitting between them. There are 16 residues in the CDR3. CDR1 is MNHNS, CDR2 SASEGT, per germline. The CDR3 DNA is TGTGCCAGCAGTGACACTCCCTGGAGTCGACAAGAGACCCAGTACTTC. It codes for CASSDTPWSRQETQYF.

This chain uses TRBV7-8 with TRBJ1-6, with D possibly TRBD1 on 5 matching bases. There are 14 residues in the CDR3. Trimming cost V 1 base and J 9 bases, with 10 bases left between them. Germline V lookup: CDR1 SGHVS, CDR2 FQNEAQ. The CDR3 loop is CASSLGQRGSPLHF. The CDR3 bases are TGTGCCAGCAGCTTAGGCCAAAGGGGTTCACCCCTCCACTTT. Full variable domain (remainder filled in from reference TRBV7-8 and TRBJ1-6): GAGVSQSPRYKVAKRGQDVALRCDPISGHVSLFWYQQALGQGPEFLTYFQNEAQLDKSGLPSDRFFAERPEGSVSTLKIQRTQQEDSAVYLCASSLGQRGSPLHFGNGTRLTVT.

V gene TRBV5-6 combines with J gene TRBJ2-3, with D maybe TRBD1 (6 bases). Trimming left V 4 bases short and J 4 bases short, with 10 bases between. The CDR3 consists of 13 residues. Looked up from germline, CDR1 is SGHDT and CDR2 is YYEEEE. The CDR3 here is CASSPEGADTQYF. In DNA form, the CDR3 reads TGTGCCAGCAGCCCCGAGGGGGCAGATACGCAGTATTTT. The whole variable domain, remainder taken from reference TRBV5-6 and TRBJ2-3, is DAGVTQSPTHLIKTRGQQVTLRCSPKSGHDTVSWYQQALGQGPQFIFQYYEEEERQRGNFPDRFSGHQFPNYSSELNVNALLLGDSALYLCASSPEGADTQYFGPGTRLTVL.

This clone was seen only once. The J gene is TRBJ2-1, the V gene TRBV5-1; the D is unclear. Germline loops: CDR1 SGHRS, CDR2 YFSETQ. The CDR3 has 13 residues. V lost 0 bases and J lost 5, with 6 bases in between. The CDR3 here is CASSLEQHNEQFF. The DNA for the CDR3 is TGCGCCAGCAGCTTGGAACAGCACAATGAGCAGTTCTTC. The whole variable domain, remainder taken from reference TRBV5-1 and TRBJ2-1, is KAGVTQTPRYLIKTRGQQVTLSCSPISGHRSVSWYQQTPGQGLQFLFEYFSETQRNKGNFPGRFSGRQFSNSRSEMNVSTLELGDSALYLCASSLEQHNEQFFGPGTRLTVL.

The table lists this clone with a count of one. The chain carries TRBV27 and TRBJ1-6; tentative D call: TRBD1 (6 bases). The ends were cut back, 4 bases at V and 0 bases at J, with 13 bases in the middle. Germline V gene lookup returns CDR1 MNHEY and CDR2 SMNVEV (reference sequence). There are 17 residues in the CDR3. The chain's CDR3 is CASSSDSRSSYNSPLHF. The DNA of the CDR3 is TGTGCCAGCAGTTCGGACAGCCGGAGCTCCTATAATTCACCCCTCCACTTT.

The gene calls are TRBV6-5 and TRBJ2-2, with TRBD1 identical over 9 bases. The CDR3 has 15 amino acids. V lost 4 bases to trimming and J lost 7 bases; unmatched junction nucleotides: 7. Germline lookup yields CDR1 MNHEY and CDR2 SVGAGI. The CDR3 is CASSSGDRVIGELFF. In DNA form, the CDR3 reads TGTGCCAGCAGTTCGGGGGACAGGGTAATCGGGGAGCTGTTTTTT.

The chain links TRBV19 to TRBJ1-1; unclear D gene. The CDR3 extends over 12 amino acids. The germline V gene has CDR1 LNHDA and CDR2 SQIVND (reference sequence). V was clipped by 4 bases and J by 7 bases, with 10 bases between them. The CDR3 bases are TGTGCCAGTAGTACTTGGTCCGGTGAAGCTTTCTTT. It specifies CASSTWSGEAFF. The whole variable domain, remainder taken from reference TRBV19 and TRBJ1-1, is DGGITQSPKYLFRKEGQNVTLSCEQNLNHDAMYWYRQDPGQGLRLIYYSQIVNDFQKGDIAEGYSVSREKKESFPLTVTSAQKNPTAFYLCASSTWSGEAFFGQGTRLTVV.

This clone was counted a few times. The chain is built from TRBV10-3 and TRBJ2-5, with 9 positions matching TRBD2. The CDR3 loop spans 16 amino acids. Per germline, CDR1 ENHRY and CDR2 SYGVKD. With 2 bases clipped from V and 5 bases from J, the junction kept 9 bases outside the gene matches. CDR3 bases: TGTGCCATCAGTGAGGGGCTAGCGGGGCCGGGGGAGACCCAGTACTTC. Translation gives CAISEGLAGPGETQYF.

This clone has a single count. V and J are TRBV19 and TRBJ2-3; 11 bases map to TRBD2. The CDR3 loop spans 15 amino acids. V lost 7 bases to trimming and J lost 3 bases; unmatched junction nucleotides: 6. Germline-derived CDR1 and CDR2 are LNHDA and SQIVND (reference sequence). CDR3: CASTDTSGGTDTQYF. Here the CDR3 DNA reads TGTGCCAGTACCGATACTAGCGGGGGTACAGATACGCAGTATTTT.

This sequence joins TRBV5-4 and TRBJ2-2, with 7 bases fitting TRBD1. The germline gives CDR1 SGHNT, CDR2 YYREEE (reference sequence). The CDR3 has 19 amino acids. The junction had 18 bases not matched to a gene; V was cut back by 4 bases and J by 3 bases. CDR3 residues: CASSPSRQGTLLDTGELFF. The CDR3 DNA reads as TGTGCCAGCAGCCCCTCAAGACAGGGAACTCTTCTGGACACCGGGGAGCTGTTTTTT.

The chain uses TRBV19 and TRBJ1-5, with D hard to call. CDR1 is LNHDA and CDR2 is SQIVND in the germline V gene (reference sequence). Trimming removed 0 bases from V and 9 bases from J, with 9 bases in between. The CDR3 has 13 residues. The CDR3 sequence: CASSIDRSSPQHF. For the CDR3, the DNA is TGTGCCAGTAGTATAGACCGGTCCTCGCCCCAGCATTTT.

The V gene is TRBV27, the J gene TRBJ2-7, with TRBD2 matching over 9 bases. Germline V gene data show CDR1 as MNHEY and CDR2 as SMNVEV (reference sequence). The CDR3 has 15 residues. The ends lost 7 bases at V and 6 bases at J; junction bases unmatched: 13. Here the CDR3 DNA reads TGTGCCAGCACTCCACGGGGCGGGGGGGCCCTCGAGCAGTACTTC. Protein product: CASTPRGGGALEQYF.

The chain joins TRBV5-3 to TRBJ2-1; TRBD2 is a possible D gene (6 bases). TRBV5-3 is treated as an ORF (open reading frame) with a function not yet certain. This CDR3 is built from 16 residues. V lost 0 bases and J 2 bases, leaving 12 bases between the germline ends. CDR3 DNA sequence: TGTGCCAGAAGCTTGGTTTTAGCGGAGCCCTACAATGAGCAGTTCTTC. Its translation is CARSLVLAEPYNEQFF.

This chain uses TRBV5-1 with TRBJ2-1, with 8 nucleotides matching TRBD2. Germline-derived CDR1 and CDR2 are SGHRS and YFSETQ. With 4 bases clipped from V and 0 bases from J, the junction kept 6 bases outside the gene matches. The CDR3 covers 16 residues. The CDR3: CASSIIAGSSYNEQFF. For the CDR3, the DNA is TGCGCCAGCAGCATAATAGCGGGGAGCTCCTACAATGAGCAGTTCTTC. The full variable domain, its missing parts supplied by reference TRBV5-1 and TRBJ2-1, is KAGVTQTPRYLIKTRGQQVTLSCSPISGHRSVSWYQQTPGQGLQFLFEYFSETQRNKGNFPGRFSGRQFSNSRSEMNVSTLELGDSALYLCASSIIAGSSYNEQFFGPGTRLTVL.

V is TRBV10-3 and J is TRBJ2-7; 16 nucleotides agree with TRBD2. The V segment lost 6 bases and the J segment 7 bases; nucleotides outside the gene matches: 9. Germline CDR1 reads ENHRY; CDR2 reads SYGVKD. CDR3 length: 16 residues. CDR3 coding DNA: TGTGCCATCAGCTCCCCGGGACTAGCGGGGGGGCGTGAGCAGTACTTC. This gives the protein CAISSPGLAGGREQYF.

This rearrangement joins TRBV5-5 to TRBJ2-1; 8 bases line up with TRBD2. Unmatched junction bases numbered 4, after V lost 3 bases and J lost 2 bases. The CDR3 length is 15 residues. Germline V gives CDR1 SGHKS, CDR2 YYEKEE (reference sequence). Here the CDR3 DNA reads TGTGCCAGCAGCTCCGGGGGGGCCGCCTACAATGAGCAGTTCTTC. Translating it yields CASSSGGAAYNEQFF.

The genes are TRBV2 and TRBJ1-3; 9 bases fit TRBD1. The V and J ends lost 7 bases and 8 bases, in that order; junction bases with no gene match: 9. CDR3 size: 14 residues. Germline CDR1 and CDR2: SNHLY and FYNNEI. Here the CDR3 DNA reads TGTGCCAGCATATTTGGGACAGGGACGGACACCATATATTTT. It yields the protein CASIFGTGTDTIYF.